The entry below gives a single T cell receptor beta chain sequence along with its context. The CDR3 spans 14 residues. Trimming left V 1 base short and J 10 bases short, with 16 bases between. CDR1 is LGHDT, CDR2 YNNKEL, per germline (reference sequence). The data belong to a study of control samples from healthy donors and cancer patients. Some clones are missing from TCRdb's copy, which holds only in-frame ones; the method was immunoSEQ multiplex PCR. The sample contains 150,000 to 200,000 clones, around 90% of which appear only once. This chain connects TRBV3-1 (or the pseudogene TRBV3-2) to TRBJ1-2; no clear D. The sequencing sample was made of blood. The sequence was collected from a man in his late teens or twenties in good health. The CDR3 loop reads CASSQGQRYGVYTF. The CDR3 region has the DNA TGTGCCAGCAGCCAAGGCCAGCGCTATGGAGTCTACACCTTC.